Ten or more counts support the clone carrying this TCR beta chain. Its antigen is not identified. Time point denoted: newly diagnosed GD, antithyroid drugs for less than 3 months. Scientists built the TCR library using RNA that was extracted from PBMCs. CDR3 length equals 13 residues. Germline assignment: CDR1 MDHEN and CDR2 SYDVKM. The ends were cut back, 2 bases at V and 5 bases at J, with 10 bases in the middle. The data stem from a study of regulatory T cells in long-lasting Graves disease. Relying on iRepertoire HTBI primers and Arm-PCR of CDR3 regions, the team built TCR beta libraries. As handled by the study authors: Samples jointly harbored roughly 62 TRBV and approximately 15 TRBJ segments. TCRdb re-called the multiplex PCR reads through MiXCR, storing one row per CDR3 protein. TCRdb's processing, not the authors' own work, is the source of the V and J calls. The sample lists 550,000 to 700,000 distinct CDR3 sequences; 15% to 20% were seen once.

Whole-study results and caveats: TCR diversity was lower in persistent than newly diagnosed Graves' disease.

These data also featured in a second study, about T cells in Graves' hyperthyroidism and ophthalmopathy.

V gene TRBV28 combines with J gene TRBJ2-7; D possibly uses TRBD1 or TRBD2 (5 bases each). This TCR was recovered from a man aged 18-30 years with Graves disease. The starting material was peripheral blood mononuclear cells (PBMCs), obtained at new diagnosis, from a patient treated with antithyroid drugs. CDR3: CASSLGGIDEQYF. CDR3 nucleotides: TGTGCCAGCAGTTTAGGGGGTATCGACGAGCAGTACTTC.